The sequence of this TCR beta chain was determined in a study of lymphopenia after photon versus proton radiotherapy (dated by TCRdb to between 2018 and 2021). Turning to the overall study: Photon and proton radiation therapy were compared by the study for their immunological effects in patients with gastrointestinal tumors who developed high-grade lymphopenia. A cohort of about 20 patients with gastrointestinal tumors who received either photon or proton therapy and subsequently developed lymphopenia was included. The goal of the study was to describe how the two radiation modalities differ in their effects on the immune system.

The investigation overall reported the following: Across the cohort, a larger post-nadir drop in TCR diversity was inversely correlated with overall survival time among patients who died. The authors looked at the survival association only in patients who died, and they framed better survival with proton therapy as a possibility rather than a demonstrated result. Once the lymphocyte count had reached its nadir, the repertoires of photon-treated patients showed oligoclonal expansion, particularly of CD8+ Temra cells, and this expansion drove the decline in diversity. Relative stability during treatment was observed in proton-treated patients, whereas loss of naive T cells and TCR diversity and gain of effector/memory populations were observed in photon-treated patients.

Spanning cysteine to phenylalanine, the CDR3 consists of 16 amino acids. The only DNA kept is the CDR3, 48 bases in frame from the first base. Cut back by 2 bases and 0 bases, the V and J ends lie 13 bases apart. CDR1 KGHSH and CDR2 LQKENI were looked up in the germline V gene. With regard to this clone: Its target antigen remains unknown. No quality values exist for individual bases; no much larger clone is one base distant.

Libraries were built with the immunoSEQ multiplex PCR assay. T cell repertoires were profiled by deep sequencing of rearranged TCR beta loci, alongside multiparametric flow cytometry. TCRdb provides this immuneACCESS table in a form limited to in-frame rearrangements. Some clones are lacking; in checked studies, under half of them reflect an unresolved V gene, and why the rest are absent is not known. For this sample there are approximately 45,000 clones; roughly 85% appear just once. The ten top clones hold around 2.2% of the sample. Sequencing was performed on peripheral blood, taken from a patient treated with photon-based radiotherapy. The chain is encoded by TRBV18 joined to TRBJ1-1; TRBD1 is a possible D gene, resting on 6 matching bases. This clonotype originated in a middle-aged man with gastric cancer. The DNA is TGTGCCAGCTCACCAGGATCAAGGGGGATGAACACTGAAGCTTTCTTT. This sequence encodes CASSPGSRGMNTEAFF.